What follows are 21 T cell receptor beta chains derived from one specimen sequenced in a study of T cell changes during pregnancy in multiple sclerosis (dated by TCRdb to the late 2010s). Receptors were amplified or captured by the immunoSEQ multiplex PCR assay. The table comes from immuneACCESS by way of TCRdb, which keeps in-frame sequences with V and J called. Part of the clones is missing from these tables; in studies checked, under half for an unresolved V gene and the rest for unknown reasons. The sample table lists roughly 70,000 clones, about 91% of them with a count of one. The top ten clonotypes cover about 2.3% of the sample. The sample was peripheral blood, taken in the first trimester of pregnancy. These receptors all stem from a female donor with multiple sclerosis, enrolled in a pregnancy study.

The chain couples TRBV28 to TRBJ1-5, with TRBD1 matching 8 bases. Germline CDR1 MDHEN, CDR2 SYDVKM. V gave up 4 bases and J gave up 3 bases; unmatched junction bases: 5. The CDR3 has 15 residues. The chain's CDR3 is CASSSRDRYNQPQHF. In DNA, the CDR3 is TGTGCCAGCAGTTCCCGGGACAGGTACAATCAGCCCCAGCATTTT.

This chain uses TRBV30 with TRBJ1-3; TRBD1 matches 11 bases. The CDR3 loop spans 15 amino acids. CDR1 GTSNPN and CDR2 SVGIG come from the germline V gene (reference sequence). Trimming removed 3 bases from V and 4 bases from J; junction bases left unmatched: 5. The CDR3 protein is CAWSRGQGAGNTIYF. DNA for the CDR3: TGTGCCTGGAGCAGAGGACAGGGGGCGGGAAACACCATATATTTT. The full variable domain, completed using reference TRBV30 and TRBJ1-3, is SQTIHQWPATLVQPVGSPLSLECTVEGTSNPNLYWYRQAAGRGLQLLFYSVGIGQISSEVPQNLSASRPQDRQFILSSKKLLLSDSGFYLCAWSRGQGAGNTIYFGEGSWLTVV.

The chain uses TRBV7-6 and TRBJ2-1; D not certain. Per the germline V gene, CDR1 is SGHVS and CDR2 is FNYEAQ. Trimming shortened V by 1 base and J by 0 bases, and 7 bases separated the two germline ends. CDR3 size: 15 residues. The CDR3 loop is CASSLGPSSYNEQFF. The CDR3 DNA reads as TGTGCCAGCAGCTTAGGGCCTAGCTCCTACAATGAGCAGTTCTTC.

This clone showed up just a few times. The J gene is TRBJ2-1, the V gene TRBV7-8; 10 positions agree with TRBD2. In germline, CDR1 is SGHVS, CDR2 FQNEAQ. CDR3 length: 16 residues. The trim removed 5 bases at V and 1 base at J, leaving 5 bases unmatched. This CDR3 is CASSQAAGGSYNEQFF. For the CDR3, the DNA is TGTGCCAGCAGCCAAGCAGCGGGGGGGTCCTACAATGAGCAGTTCTTC.

This chain uses TRBV7-9 with TRBJ1-2, with 7 bases aligning to TRBD1. The germline V gene has CDR1 SEHNR and CDR2 FQNEAQ (reference sequence). This CDR3 is built from 15 residues. With V trimmed by 2 bases and J by 1 base, 4 bases remained unmatched. The CDR3 is CASSLQGGHNYGYTF. The CDR3, as DNA: TGTGCCAGCAGCTTACAGGGGGGACATAACTATGGCTACACCTTC.

This chain uses TRBV30 with TRBJ2-7, with a weak D call TRBD1 (5 bases). This CDR3 region has 13 residues. CDR1 is GTSNPN, CDR2 SVGIG, per germline (reference sequence). Trimming took 2 bases from V and 2 from J, leaving 10 bases between them. CDR3 loop: CAWSPGIPYEQYF. The CDR3 nucleotides are TGTGCCTGGAGTCCAGGGATTCCCTACGAGCAGTACTTC.

V and J are TRBV27 and TRBJ2-5; 10 nucleotides agree with TRBD2. Unmatched junction bases numbered 14, after V lost 5 bases and J lost 5 bases. The CDR3 loop spans 17 amino acids. Germline V gene lookup returns CDR1 MNHEY and CDR2 SMNVEV (reference sequence). The CDR3 is CASSALAGGRLTETQYF. DNA of the CDR3: TGTGCCAGCAGTGCATTAGCGGGAGGAAGGTTGACGGAGACCCAGTACTTC.

The chain couples TRBV27 to TRBJ2-3; 7 positions match TRBD2. CDR1 is MNHEY, CDR2 SMNVEV, per germline (reference sequence). V dropped 3 bases and J dropped 0; count of bases not matched to a gene: 3. The CDR3 extends over 15 amino acids. The CDR3 sequence is CASSLGGTSTDTQYF. The CDR3 DNA follows: TGTGCCAGCAGTTTGGGAGGGACTAGCACAGATACGCAGTATTTT.

V usage is TRBV11-2 and J usage is TRBJ2-1; 15 bases align to TRBD2. The trim removed 5 bases at V and 4 bases at J, leaving 0 bases unmatched. This CDR3 spans 15 amino acids. The germline V gene encodes CDR1 SGHAT and CDR2 FQNNGV. As DNA, the CDR3 is TGTGCCAGCAGCGGACTAGCGGGGGGGTACAATGAGCAGTTCTTC. It encodes CASSGLAGGYNEQFF.

The V call is TRBV27, the J call TRBJ2-1, with TRBD1 matching over 7 bases. The CDR3 is made up of 15 amino acids. With 5 bases clipped from V and 6 bases from J, the junction kept 10 bases outside the gene matches. Germline CDR1 MNHEY, CDR2 SMNVEV (reference sequence). CDR3 in amino acids: CASSPRQGRGNEQFF. The CDR3 coding sequence is TGTGCCAGCAGTCCCCGACAGGGAAGGGGCAATGAGCAGTTCTTC.

In its sample, this clone was seen once. V gene TRBV6-1 combines with J gene TRBJ2-7, with D unclear. This CDR3 contains 12 residues. Per germline, CDR1 MNHNS and CDR2 SASEGT. The V gene lost 4 bases and the J gene lost 2 bases, with 6 bases spanning the gap. CDR3 coding DNA: TGTGCCAGCAGTGGGGCACCCTACGAGCAGTACTTC. Translating it yields CASSGAPYEQYF.

V usage is TRBV27 and J usage is TRBJ2-3, with D possibly TRBD1 on 5 matching bases. CDR3 length equals 15 residues. Germline lookup yields CDR1 MNHEY and CDR2 SMNVEV (reference sequence). V dropped 3 bases and J dropped 1 base, with 11 bases sitting between them. CDR3 protein: CASSFGQGGTDTQYF. The CDR3 DNA is TGTGCCAGCAGTTTTGGGCAGGGCGGCACAGATACGCAGTATTTT.

This clone was recorded only once. This chain uses TRBV28 with TRBJ1-2, with D possibly TRBD1 on 5 matching bases. This CDR3 is built from 13 residues. Looked up from germline, CDR1 is MDHEN and CDR2 is SYDVKM. V was cut by 3 bases and J by 3 bases, with 8 bases left in between. This chain's CDR3 is CASSLTGDYGYTF. The CDR3 coding sequence is TGTGCCAGCAGTTTGACGGGGGACTATGGCTACACCTTC.

This clone is large. The rearrangement joins TRBV5-1 to TRBJ2-7; possible D gene TRBD1, 6 bases. CDR3 length: 15 residues. Germline CDR1 reads SGHRS; CDR2 reads YFSETQ. V was clipped by 5 bases and J by 0 bases, with 15 bases between them. The CDR3 region has the DNA TGCGCCAGCAGATACCGGCAGGGGCCCTCCTACGAGCAGTACTTC. Its translation is CASRYRQGPSYEQYF.

This clone was recorded once. The V and J genes are TRBV9 and TRBJ1-2, with D tentatively TRBD1 (6 bases). The CDR3 runs 13 residues. Germline-derived CDR1 and CDR2 are SGDLS and YYNGEE. V was shortened by 3 bases and J by 4 bases, with 10 bases between the two germline ends. The CDR3 region is CASSAQGGYGYTF. The CDR3 DNA reads as TGTGCCAGCAGCGCACAGGGCGGCTATGGCTACACCTTC.

The chain uses TRBV27 and TRBJ1-4, with 7 nucleotides matching TRBD1. The CDR3 is 14 amino acids. The germline V gene has CDR1 MNHEY and CDR2 SMNVEV (reference sequence). The junction had 7 bases not matched to a gene; V was cut back by 5 bases and J by 7 bases. The CDR3 loop reads CASSHRGLGEKLFF. The CDR3 bases are TGTGCCAGCAGTCACAGGGGTTTAGGTGAAAAACTGTTTTTT.

The gene calls are TRBV11-2 and TRBJ1-1, with D unresolved. V was clipped by 1 base and J by 7 bases, with 4 bases between them. There are 11 residues in the CDR3. From germline, CDR1 is SGHAT and CDR2 FQNNGV. CDR3 nucleotide sequence: TGTGCCAGCAGCTTAGGAGGTGAAGCTTTCTTT. Its protein product is CASSLGGEAFF.

This chain links TRBV9 with TRBJ2-6; the D gene is possibly TRBD2 (5 bases). V lost 4 bases to trimming and J lost 1 base, with 9 bases between them. The germline CDR1 and CDR2 sequences are SGDLS and YYNGEE. This CDR3 is 15 amino acids long. Written as DNA, the CDR3 is TGTGCCAGCAGCCCCCGGGAATCTGGGGCCAACGTCCTGACTTTC. As protein: CASSPRESGANVLTF.

The rearrangement joins TRBV7-3 to TRBJ2-7; TRBD1 aligns across 7 bases. In germline, CDR1 is SGHTA, CDR2 FQGTGA. V gave up 6 bases and J gave up 2 bases; unmatched junction bases: 4. CDR3 length: 13 amino acids. CDR3 protein: CASRGDSAYEQYF. In DNA form, the CDR3 reads TGTGCCAGCAGGGGGGACAGCGCCTACGAGCAGTACTTC.

The genes are TRBV5-1 and TRBJ2-7; 9 bases line up with TRBD1. The V gene's germline CDR1 is SGHRS and CDR2 YFSETQ. The CDR3 has 14 amino acids. Unmatched junction bases numbered 5, after V lost 4 bases and J lost 3 bases. Written as DNA, the CDR3 is TGCGCCAGCAGCCTAGGACAGGGGATCTACGAGCAGTACTTC. Its protein product is CASSLGQGIYEQYF. The full variable domain, completed using reference TRBV5-1 and TRBJ2-7, is KAGVTQTPRYLIKTRGQQVTLSCSPISGHRSVSWYQQTPGQGLQFLFEYFSETQRNKGNFPGRFSGRQFSNSRSEMNVSTLELGDSALYLCASSLGQGIYEQYFGPGTRLTVT.

V gene TRBV5-1 combines with J gene TRBJ2-6, with 12 nucleotides matching TRBD2. Germline assignment: CDR1 SGHRS and CDR2 YFSETQ. The CDR3 loop spans 19 amino acids. J was trimmed by 0 bases and V by 4 bases; bases with no gene match: 8. The CDR3, as DNA: TGCGCCAGCAGCCCAGGACTAGCGGGGTTAGGCTCTGGGGCCAACGTCCTGACTTTC. This encodes CASSPGLAGLGSGANVLTF.